The 18 T cell receptor beta chains below come from one sample, sequenced in a study of blood T cell repertoires in COVID-19. The assay was immunoSEQ multiplex PCR, and TCRdb's table has in-frame clones only and misses some. Among some 300,000 clones listed, 70% to 90% were seen once. Sequenced input: peripheral blood. The receptors come from a man between 65 and 85 years old with acute or convalescent COVID-19.

The chain uses TRBV18 and TRBJ1-6; D is ambiguous. Germline assignment: CDR1 KGHSH and CDR2 LQKENI. This CDR3 has 13 amino acids. Trimming pared 3 bases from V and 8 bases from J, leaving 8 bases between. The CDR3 is CASSPNSDSPLHF. The CDR3 nucleotides are TGTGCCAGCTCACCGAATTCAGATTCACCCCTCCACTTT. The whole variable domain, remainder taken from reference TRBV18 and TRBJ1-6, is NAGVMQNPRHLVRRRGQEARLRCSPMKGHSHVYWYRQLPEEGLKFMVYLQKENIIDESGMPKERFSAEFPKEGPSILRIQQVVRGDSAAYFCASSPNSDSPLHFGNGTRLTVT.

This clone came up a few times. This chain joins TRBV3-1 (or the pseudogene TRBV3-2) and TRBJ2-7; 8 positions agree with TRBD1. This CDR3 has 15 residues. Germline values: CDR1 LGHDT, CDR2 YNNKEL (reference sequence). With V trimmed by 3 bases and J by 6 bases, 10 bases remained unmatched. CDR3 sequence (DNA): TGTGCCAGCAGCCACCCACCTGGAACAGGGGGCGAGCAGTACTTC. It specifies CASSHPPGTGGEQYF.

This chain joins TRBV29-1 and TRBJ1-2; the match to TRBD1 covers 7 bases. CDR3 length equals 15 residues. CDR1 and CDR2 from the germline V gene are SQVTM and ANQGSEA. V shed 1 base, J shed 1 base, and the junction held 6 bases outside the gene matches. In DNA form, the CDR3 reads TGCAGCGTTGAAGGCCCGGGACAGCATAACTATGGCTACACCTTC. Its translation: CSVEGPGQHNYGYTF.

Written as DNA, the CDR3 is TGTGCCAGCAGCAATACGGGGGGCAATGAGCAGTTCTTC. This sequence encodes CASSNTGGNEQFF. The gene calls are TRBV11-2 and TRBJ2-1; 7 bases map to TRBD2. The CDR3 contains 13 residues. J gave up 6 bases and V 5 bases, and 4 bases lay outside the gene matches. CDR1 and CDR2 from the germline V gene are SGHAT and FQNNGV.

The count of this clone is one. The CDR3 sequence is CASSFGGVSQETQYF. The CDR3 DNA reads as TGCGCCAGCAGCTTCGGCGGGGTGAGCCAAGAGACCCAGTACTTC. The chain carries TRBV5-1 and TRBJ2-5, with TRBD2 as a possible D gene (6 bases). The CDR3 is made up of 15 amino acids. Germline lookup yields CDR1 SGHRS and CDR2 YFSETQ. Deletions cut 2 bases from V and 1 base from J, with 12 bases between.

The chain recombines TRBV28 with TRBJ1-6, with unresolved D. V lost 7 bases to trimming and J lost 5 bases, with 6 bases between them. This CDR3 spans 12 amino acids. Germline V gene sequence: CDR1 MDHEN, CDR2 SYDVKM. The CDR3 DNA reads as TGTGCCAGCAACAATCATAATTCACCCCTCCACTTT. Its translation is CASNNHNSPLHF.

V is TRBV5-6 and J is TRBJ1-6; D call uncertain. This CDR3 comprises 15 residues. Germline V lookup: CDR1 SGHDT, CDR2 YYEEEE. V shed 3 bases and J shed 7 bases, with 14 bases lying between them. CDR3: CASSWASDRNSPLHF. CDR3 bases: TGTGCCAGCAGCTGGGCCTCGGATCGGAATTCACCCCTCCACTTT.

This clone has a handful of counts. This rearrangement joins TRBV24-1 to TRBJ2-5; D gene uncertain. The CDR3 extends over 13 amino acids. Germline lookup yields CDR1 KGHDR and CDR2 SFDVKD. Trimming shortened V by 4 bases and J by 5 bases, and 10 bases separated the two germline ends. CDR3 bases: TGTGCCACCAGTGAAGCCCTCTTGGAGACCCAGTACTTC. It is translated as CATSEALLETQYF.

The chain has TRBV6-5 and TRBJ1-1; a possible D gene is TRBD1 (5 bases). This CDR3 spans 15 amino acids. The V end was cut by 0 bases, the J end by 1 base, with 9 bases between. Germline values: CDR1 MNHEY, CDR2 SVGAGI. The CDR3 sequence is CASSYSSRANTEAFF. The CDR3 region has the DNA TGTGCCAGCAGTTACTCGAGCAGGGCGAACACTGAAGCTTTCTTT.

The chain uses TRBV12-3 or TRBV12-4 and TRBJ2-7; 11 nucleotides agree with TRBD2. The CDR3 has 13 amino acids. J lost 3 bases, V lost 6 bases, and 1 base had no gene match. DNA for the CDR3: TGTGCCAGCAGACTAGCGGGAGTCTACGAGCAGTACTTC. Protein: CASRLAGVYEQYF.

The chain employs TRBV2 and TRBJ2-3; D is undetermined. This CDR3 region has 14 residues. Germline V gene data show CDR1 as SNHLY and CDR2 as FYNNEI. V gave up 3 bases and J gave up 2 bases, with 9 bases separating them. The CDR3 DNA reads TGTGCCAGCAGTGACCGCCAGTACACAGATACGCAGTATTTT. Translated: CASSDRQYTDTQYF. Supplemented by reference TRBV2 and TRBJ2-3, the full variable domain reads EPEVTQTPSHQVTQMGQEVILRCVPISNHLYFYWYRQILGQKVEFLVSFYNNEISEKSEIFDDQFSVERPDGSNFTLKIRSTKLEDSAMYFCASSDRQYTDTQYFGPGTRLTVL.

This clone has just one count. The J gene is TRBJ2-6, the V gene TRBV5-3; D possibly corresponds to TRBD1 (5 bases). TRBV5-3 counts as an open reading frame of uncertain function. Trimming removed 0 bases at V and 3 bases at J, with 10 bases between. The length of the CDR3 is 16 residues. The CDR3 bases are TGTGCCAGAAGCTTGGGCAGGGTCTATGGGGCCAACGTCCTGACTTTC. Translated, it gives CARSLGRVYGANVLTF.

CDR3 residues: CASRGQVDHGYTF. The DNA of the CDR3 is TGTGCCAGCCGGGGACAGGTAGATCATGGCTACACCTTC. The chain joins TRBV28 to TRBJ1-2; TRBD1 matches at 8 bases. Germline assignment: CDR1 MDHEN and CDR2 SYDVKM. Losses at the gene ends were 8 bases for V and 6 bases for J; bases not matched to a gene: 8. The CDR3 consists of 13 residues.

This clone was picked up one time. The genes are TRBV27 and TRBJ2-7; TRBD2 is a possible D gene (5 bases). Per the germline V gene, CDR1 is MNHEY and CDR2 is SMNVEV (reference sequence). The ends were cut back, 0 bases at V and 6 bases at J, with 15 bases in the middle. CDR3 length: 15 residues. The CDR3 DNA is TGTGCCAGCAGTTTATCCCCAACTAGTTCCGGCGAGCAGTACTTC. This sequence encodes CASSLSPTSSGEQYF.

This clone came up once. CDR3 DNA: TGTGCCTGGAGGTCTTTTAGCGGGGGATACAATGAGCAGTTCTTC. Encoded protein: CAWRSFSGGYNEQFF. The rearrangement joins TRBV30 to TRBJ2-1; TRBD2 matches at 9 bases. V lost 3 bases, J lost 4 bases, and 7 bases stayed unmatched. Germline values: CDR1 GTSNPN, CDR2 SVGIG (reference sequence). This CDR3 region has 15 residues.

The genes are TRBV27 and TRBJ1-2; 7 bases line up with TRBD1. The V gene end was trimmed by 5 bases and the J gene end by 4 bases; junction bases not matched to a gene: 7. The CDR3 is 14 residues long. Germline V CDR1 and CDR2: MNHEY, SMNVEV (reference sequence). CDR3 sequence: CASSTQGKGYGYTF. The CDR3 DNA reads TGTGCCAGCAGTACACAGGGGAAAGGCTATGGCTACACCTTC.

In its sample, this clone was seen once. V is TRBV5-1 and J is TRBJ1-2, with a possible D match to TRBD1 (5 bases). Germline V gene sequence: CDR1 SGHRS, CDR2 YFSETQ. The CDR3 spans 15 residues. Trimming removed 4 bases at V and 3 bases at J, with 16 bases between. CDR3 in DNA: TGCGCCAGCAGCGACCGGGACCGGGGGGACTATGGCTACACCTTC. Translated: CASSDRDRGDYGYTF.

J is TRBJ2-7 and V is TRBV12-3 or TRBV12-4; TRBD1 is a possible D gene (6 bases). V gave up 5 bases and J gave up 7 bases, with 15 bases separating them. The CDR3 consists of 13 residues. The CDR3 sequence: CASSLQQGFEQYF. CDR3 nucleotides: TGTGCCAGCAGTCTACAACAGGGCTTTGAGCAGTACTTC.